The 30 T cell receptor beta chains presented below share a single source sample, sequenced in a study of blood T cells in healthy people across ages. PCR was performed a second time for roughly 7 to 11 cycles using a sample-barcoded 5' primer and a J-beta primer mix. TCRdb re-called the 5' RACE reads through MiXCR, storing one row per CDR3 protein. The sample has roughly 500,000 distinct CDR3 sequences, 25% to 30% seen once. Input material: blood. The receptor source for this set is a woman in her seventies in good health.

The gene calls are TRBV7-2 and TRBJ2-5, with 7 positions matching TRBD1. This CDR3 has 16 amino acids. Germline V gene sequence: CDR1 SGHTA, CDR2 FQGNSA. The trim removed 3 bases at V and 4 bases at J, leaving 11 bases unmatched. CDR3 sequence reads: CASSFRRQGSRETQYF. The CDR3 bases are TGTGCCAGCAGCTTCCGCCGACAGGGTAGTCGAGAGACCCAGTACTTC.

The V and J genes are TRBV7-2 and TRBJ2-2; 10 positions agree with TRBD2. This CDR3 contains 16 residues. V was pared by 6 bases and J by 4 bases, with 8 bases of the junction left unmatched. Germline-derived CDR1 and CDR2 are SGHTA and FQGNSA. CDR3 amino acids: CASRYSSGGSTGELFF. The DNA of the CDR3 is TGTGCCAGCAGATACTCTAGCGGGGGATCCACCGGGGAGCTGTTTTTT.

This clonotype has more than one count but fewer than ten. The conserved phenylalanine or tryptophan normally closing the CDR3 is absent here, so this likely arose from a read error. This rearrangement joins TRBV10-3 to TRBJ2-2, with D unclear. Deletions cut 0 bases from V and 6 bases from J, with 14 bases between. Germline V lookup: CDR1 ENHRY, CDR2 SYGVKD. There are 16 residues in the CDR3. The CDR3 spells CAISESMVAWAGELFS. DNA of the CDR3: TGTGCCATCAGTGAGTCGATGGTAGCTTGGGCCGGGGAGCTGTTTTCT.

This chain connects TRBV7-7 to TRBJ2-1, with D possibly being TRBD1 (5 bases). The CDR3 is 15 amino acids. From germline, CDR1 is SSHAT and CDR2 FNYEAQ (reference sequence). V gave up 0 bases and J gave up 4 bases, with 10 bases separating them. CDR3 sequence: CASSLAIQGYNEQFF. The CDR3 region has the DNA TGTGCCAGCAGCTTAGCCATCCAGGGATACAATGAGCAGTTCTTC.

This clonotype came up a few times. An end of the junction does not agree with germline; a read error may underlie this. The rearrangement uses TRBV7-9 and TRBJ2-1, with a tentative D call TRBD2 (5 bases). The CDR3 is made up of 15 amino acids. Germline-derived CDR1 and CDR2 are SEHNR and FQNEAQ (reference sequence). The CDR3 DNA reads TGTGCCAGCAGCTTATCGGGGAGCTCCTACAATGAGCAGCTCTTC. This encodes CASSLSGSSYNEQLF.

This clonotype has just a few counts. The V and J genes are TRBV29-1 and TRBJ2-1; possible D gene TRBD1, 5 bases. Germline V gene lookup returns CDR1 SQVTM and CDR2 ANQGSEA. V lost 1 base to trimming and J lost 7 bases, with 14 bases between them. The CDR3 sequence is 14 residues long. The CDR3 nucleotides read TGCAGCGTTGAAGTGCAGGGCCTTCGGAATGAGCAGTTCTTC. Its protein product is CSVEVQGLRNEQFF.

In nucleotides, the CDR3 is TGTGCCACCAGCTACCGGGACAGGGACAATGAGCAGTTCTTC. Translating gives CATSYRDRDNEQFF. V usage is TRBV24-1 and J usage is TRBJ2-1; TRBD1 matches 9 bases. J gave up 5 bases and V 7 bases, and 5 bases lay outside the gene matches. This CDR3 has 14 amino acids. In germline, CDR1 is KGHDR, CDR2 SFDVKD.

V and J are TRBV28 and TRBJ2-7; 7 bases line up with TRBD1. V shed 7 bases and J 3 bases; nucleotides not matched to a gene: 9. Germline loops: CDR1 MDHEN, CDR2 SYDVKM. CDR3 length: 14 residues. CDR3 coding DNA: TGTGCCAGCAAGCTACAGGGGAACGGCTACGAGCAGTACTTC. It translates to CASKLQGNGYEQYF.

The V and J genes are TRBV29-1 and TRBJ2-1; unclear D gene. The germline V and J ends were trimmed by 7 bases and 7 bases, with 8 bases remaining between them. Germline CDR1 is SQVTM and CDR2 is ANQGSEA. This CDR3 is 10 amino acids long. CDR3 nucleotides: TGCAGCGGCTTTTTAAATGAGCAGTTCTTC. This gives the protein CSGFLNEQFF.

This clonotype turned up a few times. The chain has TRBV12-3 or TRBV12-4 and TRBJ2-5; 10 nucleotides line up with TRBD1. The J call may be in error: the DNA end matches TRBJ2-7 better. The CDR3 spans 14 residues. Here the CDR3 reads CASRMTGGKTEQYF. In DNA form, the CDR3 reads TGTGCCAGCAGGATGACAGGGGGCAAAACCGAGCAGTACTTC.

This chain links TRBV6-5 with TRBJ1-1; no clear D gene. This CDR3 comprises 14 residues. Germline V gives CDR1 MNHEY, CDR2 SVGAGI. Deletions cut 5 bases from V and 4 bases from J, with 14 bases between. The CDR3 nucleotides read TGTGCCAGCAGTAAATACGGTCTCGGCACTGAAGCTTTCTTT. It specifies CASSKYGLGTEAFF.

The chain couples TRBV5-1 to TRBJ1-1; tentatively, D is TRBD1 (6 bases). V dropped 0 bases and J dropped 8 bases, with 17 bases sitting between them. The CDR3 spans 15 residues. Germline V lookup: CDR1 SGHRS, CDR2 YFSETQ. The CDR3 reads CASSLGGRGGGEAFF. CDR3 in DNA: TGCGCCAGCAGCTTGGGGGGGCGGGGAGGCGGCGAAGCTTTCTTT.

The chain has TRBV10-3 and TRBJ1-4, with TRBD1 matching 7 bases. This CDR3 has 15 amino acids. CDR1 and CDR2 from the germline V gene are ENHRY and SYGVKD. Trimming at V came to 6 bases and at J to 0 bases, leaving 4 bases not matched to a gene. CDR3 nucleotides: TGTGCCATCAGGGCGGGGACAGCAACTAATGAAAAACTGTTTTTT. This codes for CAIRAGTATNEKLFF.

This clonotype was seen a few times. The rearrangement links TRBV6-6 to TRBJ2-6; TRBD2 agrees at 12 bases. The CDR3 consists of 17 residues. The germline V gene encodes CDR1 MNHNY and CDR2 SVGAGI (reference sequence). Trimming cost V 6 bases and J 5 bases; bases outside gene matches: 8. The DNA of the CDR3 is TGTGCCAGCAGGAGGACTAGCGGGGCCTTTTGGGCCAACGTCCTGACTTTC. Protein: CASRRTSGAFWANVLTF.

This clonotype was seen ten or more times. The J gene is TRBJ1-6, the V gene TRBV6-5, with D perhaps matching TRBD1 (6 bases). The CDR3 covers 15 residues. V was cut by 7 bases and J by 1 base, with 11 bases left in between. Germline loops: CDR1 MNHEY, CDR2 SVGAGI. The chain's CDR3 is CASKRGESYNSPLHF. The CDR3 DNA follows: TGTGCCAGCAAGAGGGGGGAATCCTATAATTCACCCCTCCACTTT.

The chain has TRBV29-1 and TRBJ1-2, with a possible D match to TRBD1 (5 bases). V lost 0 bases and J 4 bases, leaving 12 bases between the germline ends. The germline CDR1 and CDR2 sequences are SQVTM and ANQGSEA. This CDR3 region has 14 residues. CDR3 sequence reads: CSVEEVDRGYGYTF. The CDR3 nucleotides are TGCAGCGTTGAAGAGGTTGACAGAGGCTATGGCTACACCTTC. Together with reference TRBV29-1 and TRBJ1-2, the CDR3 gives the full variable domain: SAVISQKPSRDICQRGTSLTIQCQVDSQVTMMFWYRQQPGQSLTLIATANQGSEATYESGFVIDKFPISRPNLTFSTLTVSNMSPEDSSIYLCSVEEVDRGYGYTFGSGTRLTVV.

This clonotype has just a few counts. The CDR3 here is CASSYRESSYNSPLHF. The CDR3 nucleotides are TGTGCCAGCAGTTACAGGGAGAGCTCCTATAATTCACCCCTCCACTTT. V is TRBV6-2 or TRBV6-3 and J is TRBJ1-6; no clear D. The CDR3 spans 16 residues. From germline, CDR1 is MNHEY and CDR2 SVGEGT. V was cut by 2 bases and J by 0 bases, with 8 bases left in between.

This clonotype was seen only a few times. The chain carries TRBV18 and TRBJ1-1, with TRBD1 matching 8 bases. The germline CDR1 and CDR2 sequences are KGHSH and LQKENI. With V trimmed by 3 bases and J by 5 bases, 11 bases remained unmatched. This CDR3 region has 16 residues. DNA of the CDR3: TGTGCCAGCTCACCCTATCTCGGACAGGGACGAACTGAAGCTTTCTTT. Translating gives CASSPYLGQGRTEAFF.

V and J are TRBV29-1 and TRBJ1-2, with 9 positions matching TRBD1. The junction had 3 bases not matched to a gene; V was cut back by 7 bases and J by 6 bases. Germline V gene lookup returns CDR1 SQVTM and CDR2 ANQGSEA. This CDR3 region has 11 residues. This chain's CDR3 is CSAGTGNGYTF. The CDR3 nucleotides are TGCAGCGCCGGGACAGGGAATGGCTACACCTTC. Full variable domain (remainder filled in from reference TRBV29-1 and TRBJ1-2): SAVISQKPSRDICQRGTSLTIQCQVDSQVTMMFWYRQQPGQSLTLIATANQGSEATYESGFVIDKFPISRPNLTFSTLTVSNMSPEDSSIYLCSAGTGNGYTFGSGTRLTVV.

This chain links TRBV5-5 with TRBJ1-1; 7 bases align to TRBD1. Germline assignment: CDR1 SGHKS and CDR2 YYEKEE (reference sequence). The CDR3 spans 15 residues. V shed 0 bases and J 4 bases; nucleotides not matched to a gene: 6. The CDR3 region has the DNA TGTGCCAGCAGCTTGGATCCAGGGGGTCCCACTGAAGCTTTCTTT. Its protein product is CASSLDPGGPTEAFF.

This clonotype was observed a few times. The rearrangement joins TRBV7-3 to TRBJ2-5; possibly TRBD2 for D (5 bases). The DNA matches TRBJ2-7 better at its end, which makes the J call doubtful. This CDR3 region has 14 residues. Germline V gene lookup returns CDR1 SGHTA and CDR2 FQGTGA. The CDR3: CASSLSAGNYEQYF. The CDR3 DNA sequence: TGTGCCAGCAGCTTAAGTGCCGGGAACTACGAGCAGTACTTC.

The gene calls are TRBV2 and TRBJ1-4; 9 bases align to TRBD1. This CDR3 region has 14 residues. V lost 6 bases and J lost 12; bases outside the gene matches: 11. Per germline, CDR1 SNHLY and CDR2 FYNNEI. CDR3: CASSSGQGLVELFF. The CDR3 bases are TGTGCCAGCAGCTCGGGACAGGGCTTGGTGGAACTGTTTTTT. Full variable domain (missing parts from reference TRBV2 and TRBJ1-4): EPEVTQTPSHQVTQMGQEVILRCVPISNHLYFYWYRQILGQKVEFLVSFYNNEISEKSEIFDDQFSVERPDGSNFTLKIRSTKLEDSAMYFCASSSGQGLVELFFGSGTQLSVL.

V gene TRBV2 combines with J gene TRBJ2-2; the D gene is possibly TRBD1 (5 bases). This CDR3 spans 14 amino acids. Deletions cut 8 bases from V and 0 bases from J, with 10 bases between. CDR1 and CDR2 from the germline V gene are SNHLY and FYNNEI. CDR3 bases: TGTGCCAGCGGGGCATCCTCGAACACCGGGGAGCTGTTTTTT. Amino acid sequence: CASGASSNTGELFF.

The V gene is TRBV7-2, the J gene TRBJ2-2; D unclear. This CDR3 region has 13 residues. Germline assignment: CDR1 SGHTA and CDR2 FQGNSA. V gave up 3 bases and J gave up 4 bases, with 6 bases separating them. The DNA of the CDR3 is TGTGCCAGCAGCTTGCAGTCCACCGGGGAGCTGTTTTTT. Amino acid sequence: CASSLQSTGELFF.

This clonotype has just a few counts. The chain carries TRBV12-3 or TRBV12-4 and TRBJ1-2; D is perhaps TRBD1 (6 bases). Trimming took off 6 bases at V and 5 bases at J, with 28 bases between the two ends. The CDR3 is made up of 18 amino acids. CDR3 residues: CASRKTGTRIMALYGYTF. CDR3 nucleotide sequence: TGTGCCAGCAGGAAAACCGGGACACGGATTATGGCCCTTTATGGCTACACCTTC.

The chain recombines TRBV2 with TRBJ1-6; D is unclear. CDR3 length equals 15 residues. V lost 4 bases and J lost 9, with 16 bases in between. Germline CDR1 SNHLY, CDR2 FYNNEI. The CDR3 DNA reads TGTGCCAGCAGTGTCGTAAATGTAGCCCGTTCACCCCTCCACTTT. It translates to CASSVVNVARSPLHF.

This clonotype appeared a few times. V is TRBV6-6 and J is TRBJ1-6; the D gene is possibly TRBD1 (6 bases). V was clipped by 8 bases and J by 7 bases, with 15 bases between them. Germline CDR1 is MNHNY and CDR2 is SVGAGI (reference sequence). The CDR3 runs to 14 residues. The CDR3 reads CASAPPGENSPLHF. DNA of the CDR3: TGTGCCAGCGCGCCGCCAGGGGAAAATTCACCCCTCCACTTT.

This clonotype was detected ten times or more. This CDR3 reads CAISWTGGNYGYTF. The CDR3 DNA reads TGTGCCATCAGCTGGACAGGGGGGAACTATGGCTACACCTTC. The chain is built from TRBV10-3 and TRBJ1-2; 10 bases map to TRBD1. Germline V gene lookup returns CDR1 ENHRY and CDR2 SYGVKD. V lost 6 bases, J lost 2 bases, and 3 bases stayed unmatched. The CDR3 spans 14 residues.

The chain recombines TRBV7-9 with TRBJ2-1, with 7 bases matching TRBD2. There are 16 residues in the CDR3. Per germline, CDR1 SEHNR and CDR2 FQNEAQ (reference sequence). The ends lost 5 bases at V and 0 bases at J; junction bases unmatched: 7. This CDR3 reads CASSAPRGGSYNEQFF. In nucleotides, the CDR3 is TGTGCCAGCAGCGCCCCCCGCGGGGGCTCCTACAATGAGCAGTTCTTC.

This clonotype was picked up a small number of times. J is TRBJ2-3 and V is TRBV29-1, with 7 bases identical to TRBD1. With 5 bases clipped from V and 4 bases from J, the junction kept 6 bases outside the gene matches. The CDR3 has 13 amino acids. Germline values: CDR1 SQVTM, CDR2 ANQGSEA. The CDR3 region is CSVSGQGADTQYF. For the CDR3, the DNA is TGCAGCGTTTCGGGGCAGGGGGCAGATACGCAGTATTTT.